The rows below give T cell receptor beta chains drawn from one sample of a study of T cell repertoires in cytomegalovirus infection. TCRdb reanalysed the reads using MiXCR and keeps one entry per CDR3 protein. This table has around 300,000 distinct CDR3 sequences, more than 20% appearing once. The sequenced sample was PBMCs. The receptors originated from a human donor in good health (CMV status not recorded). Some clones in this sample may be carry-over from other donors' samples. Each CDR3 is given with its conserved first and last residue. Each record gives: D gene, clone size, J gene, V gene, CDR3 protein, CDR3 DNA. A D gene is named only where the DNA matches it firmly. Expanded clones are given a class, and other clones once, few, many or no size at all.

D: NA; size: NA; J: TRBJ2-6; V: TRBV5-6; CDR3: CASSKTGANVLTF; DNA: TGTGCCAGCAGCAAGACTGGGGCCAACGTCCTGACTTTC
D: NA; size: few; J: TRBJ2-3; V: TRBV7-2; CDR3: CASGPPTSTDTQYF; DNA: TGTGCCAGCGGTCCCCCAACCAGCACAGATACGCAGTATTTT
D: NA; size: once; J: TRBJ1-5; V: TRBV29-1; CDR3: CSVAGQPNQPQHF; DNA: TGCAGCGTTGCGGGGCAGCCCAATCAGCCCCAGCATTTT
D: NA; size: many; J: TRBJ1-6; V: TRBV7-8; CDR3: CASSLERVRNSPLHF; DNA: TGTGCCAGCAGCTTAGAAAGGGTTCGGAATTCACCCCTCCACTTT
D: NA; size: NA; J: TRBJ2-1; V: TRBV19; CDR3: CASRSRVPPYNEQFF; DNA: TGTGCCAGTAGATCACGAGTCCCCCCCTACAATGAGCAGTTCTTC
D: NA; size: NA; J: TRBJ2-2; V: TRBV28; CDR3: CASSLLPQPTGELFF; DNA: TGTGCCAGCAGTTTACTCCCTCAACCCACCGGGGAGCTGTTTTTT
D: NA; size: few; J: TRBJ1-1; V: TRBV28; CDR3: CASRHGWVNTEAFF; DNA: TGTGCCAGCAGACATGGATGGGTGAACACTGAAGCTTTCTTT
D: NA; size: many; J: TRBJ1-1; V: TRBV28; CDR3: CASFQGSTEAFF; DNA: TGTGCCAGTTTCCAGGGATCCACTGAAGCTTTCTTT
D: NA; size: many; J: TRBJ1-3; V: TRBV7-2; CDR3: CASSLRNTIYF; DNA: TGTGCCAGCAGCTTGCGAAACACCATATATTTT
D: NA; size: few; J: TRBJ2-2; V: TRBV9; CDR3: CASSVANPGGELFF; DNA: TGTGCCAGCAGCGTAGCCAATCCCGGCGGGGAGCTGTTTTTT
D: NA; size: few; J: TRBJ2-7; V: TRBV5-4; CDR3: CASSSPGPGLEQYF; DNA: TGTGCCAGCAGCTCCCCGGGACCCGGCCTCGAGCAGTACTTC
D: NA; size: few; J: TRBJ1-1; V: TRBV7-3; CDR3: CASSRQRNTEAFF; DNA: TGTGCCAGCAGCCGACAGCGGAACACTGAAGCTTTCTTT
D: TRBD1; size: many; J: TRBJ2-2; V: TRBV5-4; CDR3: CASSSGTGNTGELFF; DNA: TGTGCCAGCAGTTCCGGGACAGGAAACACCGGGGAGCTGTTTTTT
D: NA; size: many; J: TRBJ2-3; V: TRBV7-2; CDR3: CASSFSLDTQYF; DNA: TGTGCCAGCAGCTTCTCTCTGGATACGCAGTATTTT
D: NA; size: NA; J: TRBJ2-5; V: TRBV15; CDR3: CATSPSRETQYF; DNA: TGTGCCACCAGCCCGTCCCGGGAGACCCAGTACTTC
D: TRBD1; size: NA; J: TRBJ1-1; V: TRBV29-1; CDR3: CSVKTGTGNTEAFF; DNA: TGCAGCGTCAAAACCGGGACAGGGAACACTGAAGCTTTCTTT
D: TRBD1; size: many; J: TRBJ1-1; V: TRBV7-2; CDR3: CASSLYGTANTEAFF; DNA: TGTGCCAGCAGCTTATACGGGACAGCGAACACTGAAGCTTTCTTT
D: NA; size: NA; J: TRBJ2-1; V: TRBV28; CDR3: CASSGPGWKSSYNEQFF; DNA: TGTGCCAGCAGTGGCCCCGGGTGGAAGAGCTCCTACAATGAGCAGTTCTTC
D: NA; size: many; J: TRBJ2-1; V: TRBV6-6; CDR3: CASSYSRSYNEQFF; DNA: TGTGCCAGCAGTTACTCGAGATCCTACAATGAGCAGTTCTTC
D: NA; size: NA; J: TRBJ2-2; V: TRBV10-3; CDR3: CAIRRDRPTGELFF; DNA: TGTGCCATCAGGCGGGACAGACCCACCGGGGAGCTGTTTTTT
D: TRBD1; size: many; J: TRBJ1-2; V: TRBV7-2; CDR3: CASSLGQGLGYTF; DNA: TGTGCCAGCAGCTTGGGACAGGGACTTGGCTACACCTTC
D: TRBD1; size: NA; J: TRBJ1-1; V: TRBV3-1; CDR3: CASSRDRGPNTEAFF; DNA: TGTGCCAGCAGCCGGGACAGGGGACCGAACACTGAAGCTTTCTTT
D: NA; size: NA; J: TRBJ2-5; V: TRBV29-1; CDR3: CSEIAGDETQYF; DNA: TGCAGCGAGATTGCAGGGGACGAGACCCAGTACTTC
D: NA; size: NA; J: TRBJ1-6; V: TRBV7-3; CDR3: CASSLNVGDNSPLHF; DNA: TGTGCCAGCAGCTTAAATGTAGGAGATAATTCACCCCTCCACTTT
D: TRBD1; size: many; J: TRBJ2-5; V: TRBV7-2; CDR3: CASSTRQGVTETQYF; DNA: TGTGCCAGCAGCACCCGACAGGGGGTAACAGAGACCCAGTACTTC
D: NA; size: many; J: TRBJ2-6; V: TRBV7-9; CDR3: CASSLAVAGWTGANVLTF; DNA: TGTGCCAGCAGCTTAGCGGTGGCAGGGTGGACTGGGGCCAACGTCCTGACTTTC
D: NA; size: NA; J: TRBJ2-3; V: TRBV5-4; CDR3: CASSSLSSTDTQYF; DNA: TGTGCCAGCAGCTCCTTATCAAGCACAGATACGCAGTATTTT
D: NA; size: NA; J: TRBJ1-1; V: TRBV29-1; CDR3: CSVSVADIYF; DNA: TGCAGCGTTTCGGTGGCAGACATATACTTT
D: NA; size: many; J: TRBJ1-1; V: TRBV7-2; CDR3: CASSRPGSTEAFF; DNA: TGTGCCAGCAGCCGCCCGGGGAGCACTGAAGCTTTCTTT
D: TRBD1; size: many; J: TRBJ1-2; V: TRBV28; CDR3: CASSSTDRVKYGYTF; DNA: TGTGCCAGCAGTTCCACGGACAGGGTCAAGTATGGCTACACCTTC
D: NA; size: few; J: TRBJ2-2; V: TRBV20-1; CDR3: CTRRDPEDPGELFF; DNA: TGCACCCGAAGGGATCCGGAGGACCCCGGGGAGCTGTTTTTT
D: NA; size: few; J: TRBJ1-1; V: TRBV30; CDR3: CAWSWGHINTEAFF; DNA: TGTGCCTGGAGTTGGGGACATATTAACACTGAAGCTTTCTTT
D: NA; size: NA; J: TRBJ2-3; V: TRBV19; CDR3: CASSTGTLRTDTQYF; DNA: TGTGCCAGTAGTACAGGGACTCTCCGCACAGATACGCAGTATTTT
D: NA; size: many; J: TRBJ1-1; V: TRBV12-3/TRBV12-4; CDR3: CASSLRSRTEAFF; DNA: TGTGCCAGCAGTTTACGGTCAAGGACGGAAGCTTTCTTT
D: NA; size: NA; J: TRBJ2-3; V: TRBV5-3; CDR3: CASSLYDTQYF; DNA: TGTGCCAGCAGCTTGTATGATACGCAGTATTTT
D: TRBD1; size: few; J: TRBJ2-7; V: TRBV12-3/TRBV12-4; CDR3: CASSFPGQGAYEQYF; DNA: TGTGCCAGCAGTTTCCCCGGCCAGGGGGCGTACGAGCAGTACTTC
D: NA; size: few; J: TRBJ2-2; V: TRBV7-3; CDR3: CASSFQGDGELFF; DNA: TGTGCCAGCAGCTTTCAGGGTGACGGGGAGCTGTTTTTT
D: TRBD1; size: few; J: TRBJ1-6; V: TRBV20-1; CDR3: CSARGGTEGSPLHF; DNA: TGCAGTGCTAGGGGCGGGACAGAAGGTTCACCCCTCCACTTT
D: TRBD1; size: few; J: TRBJ1-5; V: TRBV19; CDR3: CASSKDRGIQPQHF; DNA: TGTGCCAGTAGTAAGGACAGGGGGATTCAGCCCCAGCATTTT
D: NA; size: many; J: TRBJ1-3; V: TRBV5-4; CDR3: CASSLQGSQGNTIYF; DNA: TGTGCCAGCAGCTTGCAGGGATCGCAAGGAAACACCATATATTTT
D: TRBD1; size: NA; J: TRBJ1-1; V: TRBV19; CDR3: CATIEGAQSTEAFF; DNA: TGTGCCACTATAGAGGGGGCTCAGAGCACTGAAGCTTTCTTT
D: TRBD2; size: NA; J: TRBJ2-7; V: TRBV20-1; CDR3: CSAPEGGRTYEQYF; DNA: TGCAGTGCGCCTGAGGGCGGGAGGACCTACGAGCAGTACTTC
D: TRBD2; size: NA; J: TRBJ2-7; V: TRBV11-2; CDR3: CASTISGGAYEQYF; DNA: TGTGCCAGCACCATTAGCGGGGGAGCCTACGAGCAGTACTTC
D: TRBD2; size: NA; J: TRBJ2-1; V: TRBV7-3; CDR3: CASSLRLAGDGNEQFF; DNA: TGTGCCAGCAGCTTAAGGCTAGCGGGTGATGGCAATGAGCAGTTCTTC
D: TRBD1; size: NA; J: TRBJ2-7; V: TRBV20-1; CDR3: CSARDLDRGSEQYF; DNA: TGCAGTGCTAGAGATCTCGACAGGGGCTCCGAGCAGTACTTC
D: TRBD2; size: NA; J: TRBJ2-2; V: TRBV7-3; CDR3: CASSPPGGSSTGELFF; DNA: TGTGCCAGCAGCCCCCCCGGCGGGAGCTCAACCGGGGAGCTGTTTTTT
D: NA; size: many; J: TRBJ1-5; V: TRBV12-3/TRBV12-4; CDR3: CASKGGGNSNQPQHF; DNA: TGTGCCAGCAAGGGGGGGGGAAATAGCAATCAGCCCCAGCATTTT
D: NA; size: NA; J: TRBJ2-3; V: TRBV11-2; CDR3: CASSLVAGWNTQYF; DNA: TGTGCCAGCAGCTTAGTGGCGGGGTGGAATACGCAGTATTTT
D: NA; size: NA; J: TRBJ1-6; V: TRBV28; CDR3: CASRVRQIYNSPLHF; DNA: TGTGCCAGCAGGGTTCGACAGATTTATAATTCACCCCTCCACTTT
D: NA; size: NA; J: TRBJ2-1; V: TRBV29-1; CDR3: CSGGDRGNEQFF; DNA: TGCAGCGGGGGGGACAGAGGAAATGAGCAGTTCTTC
D: TRBD2; size: NA; J: TRBJ2-1; V: TRBV7-2; CDR3: CASSLYGGVNEQLF; DNA: TGTGCCAGCAGCCTATACGGGGGGGTGAATGAGCAGTTGTTC